This record concerns one T cell receptor (beta chain) sequence. This record belongs to a study of blood T cell repertoires in COVID-19. V lost 5 bases and J lost 3; bases outside the gene matches: 5. Germline CDR1 reads SGHVS; CDR2 reads FNYEAQ. CDR3 length equals 14 residues. Sequenced by immunoSEQ multiplex PCR; TCRdb stores in-frame clones only, minus some. The data hold hundreds of thousands of clones, with over 75% observed a single time. The source of this sequence is a human donor in a cohort sampled during active COVID-19. V usage is TRBV7-6 and J usage is TRBJ1-2; 8 bases map to TRBD1. The material sequenced was peripheral blood. The DNA of the CDR3 is TGTGCCAGCAGCCTACAGGGGGGAGACTATGGCTACACCTTC. It codes for CASSLQGGDYGYTF.